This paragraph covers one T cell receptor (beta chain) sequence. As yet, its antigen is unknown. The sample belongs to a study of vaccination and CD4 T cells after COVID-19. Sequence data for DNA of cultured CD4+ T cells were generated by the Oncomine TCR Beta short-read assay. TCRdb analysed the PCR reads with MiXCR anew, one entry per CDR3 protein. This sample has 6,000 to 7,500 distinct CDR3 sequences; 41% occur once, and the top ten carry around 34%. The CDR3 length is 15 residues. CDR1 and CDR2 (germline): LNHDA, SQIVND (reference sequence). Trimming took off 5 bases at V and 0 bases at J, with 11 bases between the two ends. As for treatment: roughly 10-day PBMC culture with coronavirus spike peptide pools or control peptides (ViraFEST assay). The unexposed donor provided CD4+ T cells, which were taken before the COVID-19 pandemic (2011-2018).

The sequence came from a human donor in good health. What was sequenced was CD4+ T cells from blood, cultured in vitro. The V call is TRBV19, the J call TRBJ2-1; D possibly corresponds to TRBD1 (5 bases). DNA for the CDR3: TGTGCCAGTAGTTCACAGGCCCGCTCCTACAATGAGCAGTTCTTC. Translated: CASSSQARSYNEQFF.